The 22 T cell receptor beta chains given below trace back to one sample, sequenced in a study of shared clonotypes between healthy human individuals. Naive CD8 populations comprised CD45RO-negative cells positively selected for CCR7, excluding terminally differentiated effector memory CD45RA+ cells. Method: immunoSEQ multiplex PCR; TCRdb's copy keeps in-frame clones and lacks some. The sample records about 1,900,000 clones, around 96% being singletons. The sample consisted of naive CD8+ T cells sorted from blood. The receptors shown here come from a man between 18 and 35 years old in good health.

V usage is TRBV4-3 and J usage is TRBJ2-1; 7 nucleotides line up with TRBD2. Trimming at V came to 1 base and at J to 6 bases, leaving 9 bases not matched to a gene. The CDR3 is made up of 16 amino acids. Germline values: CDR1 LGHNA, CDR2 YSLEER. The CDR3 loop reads CASSQGFGEGSNEQFF. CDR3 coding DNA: TGCGCCAGCAGCCAAGGATTTGGGGAGGGGTCCAATGAGCAGTTCTTC.

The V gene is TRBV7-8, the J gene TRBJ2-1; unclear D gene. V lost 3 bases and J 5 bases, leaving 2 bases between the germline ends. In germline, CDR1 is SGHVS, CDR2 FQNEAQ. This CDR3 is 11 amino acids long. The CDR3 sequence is CASSFNNEQFF. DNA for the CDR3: TGTGCCAGCAGCTTTAACAATGAGCAGTTCTTC.

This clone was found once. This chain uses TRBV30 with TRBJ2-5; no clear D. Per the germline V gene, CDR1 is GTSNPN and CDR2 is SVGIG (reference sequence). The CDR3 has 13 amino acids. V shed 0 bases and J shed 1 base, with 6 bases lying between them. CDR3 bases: TGTGCCTGGAGTGTCGGTTTCCAAGAGACCCAGTACTTC. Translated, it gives CAWSVGFQETQYF.

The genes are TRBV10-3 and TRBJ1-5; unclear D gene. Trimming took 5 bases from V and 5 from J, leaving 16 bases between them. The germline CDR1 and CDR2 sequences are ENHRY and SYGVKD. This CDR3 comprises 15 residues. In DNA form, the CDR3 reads TGTGCCATCAGTAGCAGAGCAAACACCGATCAGCCCCAGCATTTT. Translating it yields CAISSRANTDQPQHF.

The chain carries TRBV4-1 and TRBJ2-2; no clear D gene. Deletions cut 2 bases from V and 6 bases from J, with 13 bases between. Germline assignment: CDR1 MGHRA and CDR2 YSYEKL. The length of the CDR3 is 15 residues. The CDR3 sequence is CASSQLVQPPGELFF. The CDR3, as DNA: TGCGCCAGCAGCCAATTAGTGCAACCACCCGGGGAGCTGTTTTTT.

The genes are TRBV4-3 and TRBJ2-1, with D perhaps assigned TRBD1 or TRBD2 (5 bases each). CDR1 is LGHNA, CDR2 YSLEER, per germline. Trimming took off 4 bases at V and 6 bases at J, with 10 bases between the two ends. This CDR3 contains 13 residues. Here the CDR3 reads CASSPGTPNEQFF. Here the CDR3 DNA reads TGCGCCAGCAGCCCAGGGACCCCCAATGAGCAGTTCTTC.

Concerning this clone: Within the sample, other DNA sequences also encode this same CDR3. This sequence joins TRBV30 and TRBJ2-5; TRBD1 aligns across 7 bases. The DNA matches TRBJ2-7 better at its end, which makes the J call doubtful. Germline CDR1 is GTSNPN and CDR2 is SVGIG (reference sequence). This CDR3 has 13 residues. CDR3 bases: TGTGCCTGGAGCGTTGGGACAGCTTACGAGCAGTACTTC. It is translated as CAWSVGTAYEQYF.

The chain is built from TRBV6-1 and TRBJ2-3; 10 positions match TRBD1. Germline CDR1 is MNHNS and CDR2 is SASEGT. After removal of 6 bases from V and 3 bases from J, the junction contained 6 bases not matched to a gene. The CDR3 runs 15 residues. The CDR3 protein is CASSGTGAWTDTQYF. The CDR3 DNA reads TGTGCCAGCAGCGGGACAGGGGCCTGGACAGATACGCAGTATTTT.

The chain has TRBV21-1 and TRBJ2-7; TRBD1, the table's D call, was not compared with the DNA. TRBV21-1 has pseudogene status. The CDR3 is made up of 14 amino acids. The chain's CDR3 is CASSKAGRSYEQYF. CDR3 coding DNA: TGTGCCAGCAGCAAAGCGGGCAGATCCTACGAGCAGTACTTC.

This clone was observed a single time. CDR3 nucleotide sequence: TGTGCCAGCAGCCCACAAGGCTACGAGCAGTACTTC. Its translation is CASSPQGYEQYF. The chain joins TRBV11-2 to TRBJ2-7; D not certain. The V end lost 5 bases, the J end lost 3 bases, and 8 bases lay between the germline ends. The CDR3 totals 12 residues. Germline-derived CDR1 and CDR2 are SGHAT and FQNNGV.

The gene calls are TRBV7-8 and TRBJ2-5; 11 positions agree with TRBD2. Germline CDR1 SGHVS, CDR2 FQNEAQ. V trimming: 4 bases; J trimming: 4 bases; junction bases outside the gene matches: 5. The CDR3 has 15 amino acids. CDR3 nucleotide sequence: TGTGCCAGCAGCTATAGCGGGGGGGCTGGAGAGACCCAGTACTTC. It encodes CASSYSGGAGETQYF.

CDR3 sequence reads: CASRRSGDYEQYF. The CDR3, as DNA: TGTGCCAGCAGACGATCAGGGGACTACGAGCAGTACTTC. This rearrangement joins TRBV27 to TRBJ2-7; maybe TRBD1 (6 bases). V was cut by 6 bases and J by 3 bases, with 12 bases left in between. This CDR3 has 13 amino acids. CDR1 is MNHEY and CDR2 is SMNVEV in the germline V gene (reference sequence).

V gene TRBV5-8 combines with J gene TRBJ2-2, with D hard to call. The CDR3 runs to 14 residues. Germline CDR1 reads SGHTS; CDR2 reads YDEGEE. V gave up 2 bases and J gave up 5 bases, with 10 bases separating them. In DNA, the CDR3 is TGTGCCAGCAGCTTTGGTTTCACTACCGGGGAGCTGTTTTTT. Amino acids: CASSFGFTTGELFF.

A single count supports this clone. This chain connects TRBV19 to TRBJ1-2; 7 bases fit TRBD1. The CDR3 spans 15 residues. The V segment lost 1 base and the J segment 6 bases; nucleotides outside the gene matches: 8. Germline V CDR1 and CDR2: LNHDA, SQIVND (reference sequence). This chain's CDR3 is CASSIGTGVWDGYTF. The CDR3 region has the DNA TGTGCCAGTAGTATAGGTACAGGGGTTTGGGATGGCTACACCTTC.

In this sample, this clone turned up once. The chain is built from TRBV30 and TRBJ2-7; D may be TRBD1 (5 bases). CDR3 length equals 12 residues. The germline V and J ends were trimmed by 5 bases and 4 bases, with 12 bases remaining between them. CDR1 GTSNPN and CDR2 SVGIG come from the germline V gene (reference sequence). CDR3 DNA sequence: TGTGCCTGGGGGGCCACCTCGTACGAGCAGTACTTC. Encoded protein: CAWGATSYEQYF.

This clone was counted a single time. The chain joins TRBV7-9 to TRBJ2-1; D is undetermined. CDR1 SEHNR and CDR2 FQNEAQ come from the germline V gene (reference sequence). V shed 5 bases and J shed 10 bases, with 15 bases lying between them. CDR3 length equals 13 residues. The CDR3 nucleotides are TGTGCCAGCAGCCCGGTGGGATTAGAGGAGCAGTTCTTC. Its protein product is CASSPVGLEEQFF.

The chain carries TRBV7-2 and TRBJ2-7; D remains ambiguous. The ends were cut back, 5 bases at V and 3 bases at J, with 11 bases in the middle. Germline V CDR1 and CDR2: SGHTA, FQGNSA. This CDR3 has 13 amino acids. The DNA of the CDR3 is TGTGCCAGCAGCCCCGGAGTCTTCTACGAGCAGTACTTC. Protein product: CASSPGVFYEQYF.

The CDR3 loop reads CASSESSFEAFF. The CDR3 bases are TGTGCCAGCAGTGAATCGAGTTTTGAAGCTTTCTTT. The chain recombines TRBV6-1 with TRBJ1-1; D uncertain. CDR1 and CDR2 (germline): MNHNS, SASEGT. V was shortened by 2 bases and J by 7 bases, with 8 bases between the two germline ends. CDR3 size: 12 residues.

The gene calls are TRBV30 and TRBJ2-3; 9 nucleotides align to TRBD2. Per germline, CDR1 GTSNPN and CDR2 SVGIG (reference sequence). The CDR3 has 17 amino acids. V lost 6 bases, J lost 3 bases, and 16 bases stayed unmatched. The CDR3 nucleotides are TGTGCCTGTGAAGTAGCGGGAGTACAGGTTGGAACAGATACGCAGTATTTT. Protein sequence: CACEVAGVQVGTDTQYF. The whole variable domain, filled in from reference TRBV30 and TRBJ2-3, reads SQTIHQWPATLVQPVGSPLSLECTVEGTSNPNLYWYRQAAGRGLQLLFYSVGIGQISSEVPQNLSASRPQDRQFILSSKKLLLSDSGFYLCACEVAGVQVGTDTQYFGPGTRLTVL.

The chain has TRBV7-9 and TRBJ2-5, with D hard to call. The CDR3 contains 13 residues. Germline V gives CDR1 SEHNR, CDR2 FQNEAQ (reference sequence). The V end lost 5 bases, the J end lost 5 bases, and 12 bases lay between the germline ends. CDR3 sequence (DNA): TGTGCCAGCAGCCCTGCCTCAAGTGAGACCCAGTACTTC. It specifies CASSPASSETQYF.

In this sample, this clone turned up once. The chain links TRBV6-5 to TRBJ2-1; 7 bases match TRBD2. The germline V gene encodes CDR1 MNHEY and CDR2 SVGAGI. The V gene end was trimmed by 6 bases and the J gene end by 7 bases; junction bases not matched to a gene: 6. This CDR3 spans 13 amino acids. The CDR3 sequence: CASSLSGANEQFF. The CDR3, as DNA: TGTGCCAGCAGCCTAAGCGGGGCAAATGAGCAGTTCTTC.

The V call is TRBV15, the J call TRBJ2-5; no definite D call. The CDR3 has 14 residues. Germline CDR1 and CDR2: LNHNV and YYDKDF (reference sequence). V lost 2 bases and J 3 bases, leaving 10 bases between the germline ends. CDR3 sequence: CATSRLWGEETQYF. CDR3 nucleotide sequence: TGTGCCACCAGCAGACTATGGGGTGAAGAGACCCAGTACTTC.